This record looks at one TCR beta chain sequence and its context. V shed 2 bases, J shed 7 bases, and the junction held 5 bases outside the gene matches. This CDR3 has 14 residues. The V gene's germline CDR1 is SNHLY and CDR2 FYNNEI. The data were taken from a study of response to subunit inactivated influenza vaccine. TCRdb fed the RT-PCR reads into MiXCR, producing one record per CDR3 protein. The sample holds hundreds of thousands of distinct CDR3 sequences; 12% to 15% are singletons and the top ten take roughly 7.2%. J is TRBJ2-7 and V is TRBV2, with TRBD2 identical over 10 bases. The sequences come from PBMCs from blood, collected 14 to 15 days before vaccination. The TCR was taken from a middle-aged man who received an inactivated influenza vaccine. DNA for the CDR3: TGTGCCAGCAGTGAACTAGCGGGGGCTGAGGAGCAGTACTTC. It is translated as CASSELAGAEEQYF.